The 5 T cell receptor beta chains listed next were all sequenced from one sample in a study of blood T cell repertoires in COVID-19. Produced via immunoSEQ multiplex PCR; TCRdb's table is partial and in-frame only. The sample contains 200,000 to 250,000 clones, approximately 86% of which appear only once. Sequenced material: peripheral blood. The receptors originated from a woman aged 30 to 39 who had recovered from COVID-19.

V usage is TRBV2 and J usage is TRBJ1-4; D is perhaps TRBD1 (6 bases). This CDR3 contains 12 residues. The germline V and J ends were trimmed by 8 bases and 7 bases, with 11 bases remaining between them. Germline V gene sequence: CDR1 SNHLY, CDR2 FYNNEI. Here the CDR3 DNA reads TGTGCCAGCTGCCGGGACACTGAAAAACTGTTTTTT. Amino acids: CASCRDTEKLFF.

The genes are TRBV7-2 and TRBJ1-2; maybe TRBD1 (6 bases). V dropped 1 base and J dropped 8 bases, with 20 bases sitting between them. The CDR3 is 16 residues long. Germline CDR1 and CDR2: SGHTA and FQGNSA. CDR3 in amino acids: CASSLVPGGPYAGYTF. The DNA for the CDR3 is TGTGCCAGCAGCTTAGTTCCGGGGGGCCCCTATGCGGGCTACACCTTC.

The rearrangement uses TRBV6-5 and TRBJ1-5; D is perhaps TRBD1 (6 bases). Germline V gene sequence: CDR1 MNHEY, CDR2 SVGAGI. The CDR3 totals 15 residues. Trimming left V 6 bases short and J 2 bases short, with 14 bases between. The CDR3 DNA follows: TGTGCCAGCAGCTCAGGGGCTTTCGGCAATCAGCCCCAGCATTTT. Translated, it gives CASSSGAFGNQPQHF.

The J gene is TRBJ1-3, the V gene TRBV6-5; D unclear. This CDR3 region has 13 residues. Trimming removed 6 bases from V and 4 bases from J, with 10 bases in between. The germline V gene has CDR1 MNHEY and CDR2 SVGAGI. CDR3 in amino acids: CASRKWQGNTIYF. The CDR3 DNA reads as TGTGCCAGCAGGAAGTGGCAGGGAAACACCATATATTTT.

The chain is built from TRBV20-1 and TRBJ1-6; D is possibly TRBD1 (6 bases). This CDR3 region has 15 residues. CDR1 is DFQATT and CDR2 is SNEGSKA in the germline V gene (reference sequence). V was shortened by 3 bases and J by 8 bases, with 17 bases between the two germline ends. For the CDR3, the DNA is TGCAGTGCTAGTGTTTCCGGACAGCGGCATTCACCCCTCCACTTT. Translating gives CSASVSGQRHSPLHF.